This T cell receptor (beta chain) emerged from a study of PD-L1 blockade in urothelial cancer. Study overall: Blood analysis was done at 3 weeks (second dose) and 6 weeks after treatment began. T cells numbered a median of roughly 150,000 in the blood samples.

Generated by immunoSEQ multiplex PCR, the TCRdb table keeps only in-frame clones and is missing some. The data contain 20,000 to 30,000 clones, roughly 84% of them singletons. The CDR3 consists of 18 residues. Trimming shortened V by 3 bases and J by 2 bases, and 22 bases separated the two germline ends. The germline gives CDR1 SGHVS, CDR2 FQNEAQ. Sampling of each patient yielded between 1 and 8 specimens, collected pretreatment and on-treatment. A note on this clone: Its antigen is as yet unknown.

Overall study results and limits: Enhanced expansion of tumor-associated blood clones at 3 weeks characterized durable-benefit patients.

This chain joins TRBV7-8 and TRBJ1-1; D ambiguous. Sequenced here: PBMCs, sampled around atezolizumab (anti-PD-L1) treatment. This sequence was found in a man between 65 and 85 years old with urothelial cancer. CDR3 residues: CASSFFTPKRKLNTEAFF. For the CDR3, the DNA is TGTGCCAGCAGCTTTTTTACCCCGAAGCGGAAGCTTAACACTGAAGCTTTCTTT.